This T cell receptor beta chain derives from a study of shared clonotypes between healthy human individuals. General study points: Four donors held 4.5% to 5% of naive CD4 clonotypes in common. Non-shared clonotypes had lower generation probabilities than clonotypes shared by all four sorted-subset donors.

Naive-designated CD8 cells lacked CD45RO, were positively enriched for CCR7, and omitted terminally differentiated effector memory CD45RA+ cells. Each subset's genomic DNA was split evenly across several immunoSEQ plates. The method was immunoSEQ multiplex PCR; TCRdb's version includes in-frame clones alone and lacks a portion of them. The repertoire consists of 550,000 to 600,000 clones, with roughly 98% occurring once and the leading ten covering 0.3%. A remark on this clone: Its antigen is still unknown.

Trimming cost V 1 base and J 6 bases, with 12 bases left between them. The CDR3 covers 13 residues. CDR1 is SQVTM, CDR2 ANQGSEA, per germline. J is TRBJ2-5 and V is TRBV29-1; D assignment may be TRBD1 or TRBD2 (5 bases each). Sequencing was performed on naive CD8+ T cells sorted from blood. This clonotype was obtained from a man aged 25 to 40 in good health. CDR3 in DNA: TGCAGCGTTGAAGGAGGGGTGGGAAAGACCCAGTACTTC. Translating it yields CSVEGGVGKTQYF. The full variable domain, rest sourced from reference TRBV29-1 and TRBJ2-5, is SAVISQKPSRDICQRGTSLTIQCQVDSQVTMMFWYRQQPGQSLTLIATANQGSEATYESGFVIDKFPISRPNLTFSTLTVSNMSPEDSSIYLCSVEGGVGKTQYFGPGTRLLVL.